This TCR beta chain was captured by sequencing in a study of control samples from healthy donors and cancer patients. The CDR3 runs to 16 residues. CDR1 LGHDT and CDR2 YNNKEL come from the germline V gene (reference sequence). Germline trimming cut 1 base from V and 7 bases from J; bases unmatched to any gene: 9. Sequencing used immunoSEQ multiplex PCR; TCRdb keeps in-frame clones, though not all of them. The table has 75,000 to 95,000 clones, 84% seen once. This rearrangement joins TRBV3-1 (or the pseudogene TRBV3-2) to TRBJ2-3; 9 bases match TRBD2. The receptor's source is a man in his 70s with lung cancer. Sample: PBMCs. The CDR3 bases are TGTGCCAGCAGCCAAGGTCGGCGGGGGGGCGGGTATACGCAGTATTTT. Translation: CASSQGRRGGGYTQYF.